A single sample is the source of the 15 T cell receptor beta chains below, sequenced in a study of CD8 T cells in ankylosing spondylitis. TCRdb re-called the 5' RACE reads through MiXCR, storing one row per CDR3 protein. Found here are fewer than 250,000 distinct CDR3 sequences, 8% to 11% of them singletons; the top ten hold around 2.6%. The sequencing input was blood, either unsorted or a sorted T cell fraction (not recorded which). The receptors originated from a male donor with ankylosing spondylitis or in good health (not recorded which).

The sample holds a few counts of this clonotype. The chain uses TRBV19 and TRBJ2-3; 10 bases map to TRBD2. Germline assignment: CDR1 LNHDA and CDR2 SQIVND (reference sequence). The CDR3 is 15 residues long. V shed 7 bases, J shed 5 bases, and the junction held 9 bases outside the gene matches. The CDR3 loop is CASNGLAGAEDTQYF. The CDR3 DNA reads as TGTGCCAGTAACGGGCTAGCGGGAGCGGAAGATACGCAGTATTTT.

The chain couples TRBV7-9 to TRBJ1-2, with D unclear. CDR3 size: 13 residues. Germline-derived CDR1 and CDR2 are SEHNR and FQNEAQ (reference sequence). Trimming removed 6 bases at V and 9 bases at J, with 17 bases between. The CDR3 is CASRPRSGSSYTF. DNA for the CDR3: TGTGCCAGCAGACCTCGTTCGGGTTCGAGCTACACCTTC.

In this sample, this clonotype turned up many times. The J gene is TRBJ2-5, the V gene TRBV9, with a tentative D call TRBD2 (6 bases). The CDR3 runs to 17 residues. Germline lookup yields CDR1 SGDLS and CDR2 YYNGEE. V dropped 0 bases and J dropped 5 bases, with 20 bases sitting between them. CDR3 bases: TGTGCCAGCAGCGTAGGTGTCCAGCGGGCAGATTTTGAGACCCAGTACTTC. Encoded protein: CASSVGVQRADFETQYF.

The chain links TRBV7-9 to TRBJ2-3, with D unclear. The CDR3 length is 11 residues. With 5 bases removed from V and 6 bases from J, the gap between germline ends came to 6 bases. The germline V gene encodes CDR1 SEHNR and CDR2 FQNEAQ (reference sequence). The CDR3, as DNA: TGTGCCAGCAGCCCAGTGGATACGCAGTATTTT. Protein sequence: CASSPVDTQYF.

This chain joins TRBV30 and TRBJ2-1; D is unresolved. Germline CDR1 GTSNPN, CDR2 SVGIG (reference sequence). The CDR3 is made up of 11 amino acids. V lost 4 bases and J 3 bases, leaving 4 bases between the germline ends. CDR3 DNA sequence: TGTGCCTGGAACTACTACAATGAGCAGTTCTTC. This codes for CAWNYYNEQFF.

There are many counts of this clonotype. The chain uses TRBV5-1 and TRBJ2-1; the D gene could be TRBD1 or TRBD2 (5 bases each). Germline V gene sequence: CDR1 SGHRS, CDR2 YFSETQ. This CDR3 is 16 amino acids long. V was clipped by 0 bases and J by 5 bases, with 15 bases between them. This chain's CDR3 is CASSLGEGRLHNEQFF. The CDR3 bases are TGCGCCAGCAGCTTGGGAGAGGGGAGACTCCACAATGAGCAGTTCTTC.

This clonotype was detected many times. V usage is TRBV5-1 and J usage is TRBJ2-1; weak D call: TRBD2 (5 bases). The CDR3 is 13 residues long. With 4 bases removed from V and 9 bases from J, the gap between germline ends came to 14 bases. Germline assignment: CDR1 SGHRS and CDR2 YFSETQ. The DNA for the CDR3 is TGCGCCAGCAGCCCCTCCACTGAGGGTGAGCAGTTCTTC. Its protein product is CASSPSTEGEQFF.

This clonotype was counted many times. In DNA, the CDR3 is TGCAGTGCTAGGGTGACAGGGGCCGGTGAGACCCAGTACTTC. Residues: CSARVTGAGETQYF. The V and J genes are TRBV20-1 and TRBJ2-5; the match to TRBD1 covers 8 bases. The CDR3 extends over 14 amino acids. Per the germline V gene, CDR1 is DFQATT and CDR2 is SNEGSKA (reference sequence). The J segment lost 5 bases and the V segment lost 3 bases, leaving 8 bases of the junction unmatched.

This clonotype was found many times. V gene TRBV4-1 combines with J gene TRBJ2-1; TRBD1 matches at 9 bases. CDR1 is MGHRA, CDR2 YSYEKL, per germline. V shed 5 bases, J shed 5 bases, and the junction held 10 bases outside the gene matches. The CDR3 covers 16 residues. The CDR3 region is CASSGGRDRVHNEQFF. As DNA, the CDR3 is TGCGCCAGCAGCGGTGGGCGGGACAGGGTTCACAATGAGCAGTTCTTC.

This clonotype appeared many times. The chain recombines TRBV21-1 with TRBJ2-3; the table's D call of TRBD2 was not tested on the DNA. TRBV21-1 is reported as a pseudogene. CDR3 length equals 15 residues. The CDR3 region is CASSKPTSSTDTQYF. The CDR3 DNA reads TGTGCCAGCAGCAAGCCGACTAGTTCCACAGATACGCAGTATTTT.

V and J are TRBV2 and TRBJ2-3, with no clear D. Per germline, CDR1 SNHLY and CDR2 FYNNEI. This CDR3 contains 13 residues. Trimming shortened V by 7 bases and J by 2 bases, and 10 bases separated the two germline ends. The CDR3 loop is CASTGDLTDTQYF. The DNA of the CDR3 is TGTGCCAGCACGGGCGACCTCACAGATACGCAGTATTTT.

The chain has TRBV12-5 and TRBJ1-4; TRBD1 aligns across 9 bases. The CDR3 consists of 14 residues. The trim removed 1 base at V and 7 bases at J, leaving 1 base unmatched. CDR1 and CDR2 (germline): LGHNT, FRNRAP. The CDR3 bases are TGTGCTAGTGGTTTGGGACAGGGGGTTGAAAAACTGTTTTTT. Its protein product is CASGLGQGVEKLFF.

V and J are TRBV12-5 and TRBJ1-1; 8 positions agree with TRBD1. There are 16 residues in the CDR3. Germline CDR1 LGHNT, CDR2 FRNRAP. J was trimmed by 1 base and V by 2 bases; bases with no gene match: 6. CDR3 residues: CASGLPRTGSNTEAFF. CDR3 sequence (DNA): TGTGCTAGTGGTTTGCCTCGGACAGGGTCGAACACTGAAGCTTTCTTT.

At least ten counts were recorded for this clonotype. The chain joins TRBV5-1 to TRBJ2-2, with 13 bases lining up with TRBD2. Germline CDR1 reads SGHRS; CDR2 reads YFSETQ. The V segment lost 4 bases and the J segment 6 bases; nucleotides outside the gene matches: 6. CDR3 length: 16 amino acids. The DNA of the CDR3 is TGCGCCAGCAGCCCTGGGACTAGCGGGGCTGCCGGGGAGCTGTTTTTT. Protein: CASSPGTSGAAGELFF.

This clonotype was observed many times. V is TRBV12-3 or TRBV12-4 and J is TRBJ1-5; 8 bases line up with TRBD1. The CDR3 is 15 residues long. J was trimmed by 8 bases and V by 5 bases; bases with no gene match: 11. The CDR3 here is CASSKDRDLRKPQHF. In DNA, the CDR3 is TGTGCCAGCAGTAAGGACAGGGACCTGCGAAAGCCCCAGCATTTT.